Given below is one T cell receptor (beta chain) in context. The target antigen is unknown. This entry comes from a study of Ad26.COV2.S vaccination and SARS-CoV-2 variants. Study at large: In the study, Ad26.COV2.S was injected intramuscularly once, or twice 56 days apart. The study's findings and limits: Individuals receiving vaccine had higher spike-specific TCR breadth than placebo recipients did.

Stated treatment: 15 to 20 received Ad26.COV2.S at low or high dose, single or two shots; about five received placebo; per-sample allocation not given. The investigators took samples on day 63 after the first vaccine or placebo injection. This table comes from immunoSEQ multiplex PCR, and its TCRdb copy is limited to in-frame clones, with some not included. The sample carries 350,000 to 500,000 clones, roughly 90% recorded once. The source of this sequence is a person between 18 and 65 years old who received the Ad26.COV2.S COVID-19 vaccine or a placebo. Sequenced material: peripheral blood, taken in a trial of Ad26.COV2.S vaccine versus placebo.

The CDR3 spells CASSPIEGSGNTIYF. Here the CDR3 DNA reads TGTGCCAGCAGCCCTATCGAGGGTTCCGGAAACACCATATATTTT. V and J are TRBV14 and TRBJ1-3; D gene ambiguous. The CDR3 totals 15 residues. Germline CDR1 reads SGHDN; CDR2 reads FVKESK. Trimming stripped 4 bases from V and 4 bases from J, with 14 bases between.